These T cell receptor beta chains were read from a single sample in a study of CD8 T cells in Susac syndrome. TCRdb re-derived calls from the immunoSEQ multiplex PCR reads in MiXCR, one entry per CDR3 protein. The table includes 95,000 to 150,000 distinct CDR3 sequences, approximately 96% detected once. Specimen: CD4+ T cells from PBMCs. These receptors originate from a human donor with Susac syndrome. The conserved cysteine and the conserved F or W are not part of the CDR3 here.

TRBJ2-5 | TRBV5-4 | ASSLASMQETQY
TRBJ2-7 | TRBV3-1 | ASSVDLRAEYEQY
TRBJ2-4 | TRBV7-9 | ASSQLTGIEDIQY
TRBJ2-1 | TRBV9 | ASSVELREWNEQF
TRBJ1-4 | TRBV29-1 | SVELGGADEKLF
TRBJ1-1 | TRBV3-1 | ASSLVGDTEAF
TRBJ1-1 | TRBV18 | ASSQPTGEAF
TRBJ1-1 | TRBV14 | ASSQGIFEAF
TRBJ1-4 | TRBV2 | ASSESLGGSGLEKLF
TRBJ2-1 | TRBV24-1 | ATSDPQKRQGGQF
TRBJ2-7 | TRBV12-3/TRBV12-4 | ASRGTGDYEQY
TRBJ2-2 | TRBV5-1 | ASSRDRTSRSNTGELF
TRBJ2-7 | TRBV5-1 | ASSPGTSGSDEQY
TRBJ2-3 | TRBV20-1 | SAGMILDRKDTQY
TRBJ2-7 | TRBV25-1 | ASRRGTRTEQY
TRBJ2-5 | TRBV5-4 | ASSPGQGVPQETQY
TRBJ2-7 | TRBV28 | ASSPRGAYEQY
TRBJ2-1 | TRBV5-1 | ASSHDGTGSYNEQF
TRBJ2-7 | TRBV9 | ASSVGGGTRSGEQY
TRBJ2-7 | TRBV29-1 | SVRTGGEQY
TRBJ2-3 | TRBV4-1 | ASSPGLADTGTDTQY
TRBJ1-2 | TRBV12-3/TRBV12-4 | ASSPTPGQGKRGYT
TRBJ1-2 | TRBV30 | ASEGGPYGYT
TRBJ2-5 | TRBV7-9 | ASSPTRGVETQY
TRBJ2-5 | TRBV5-1 | ASSRSGGQETQY
TRBJ2-3 | TRBV30 | AWSVPMSGSTDTQY
TRBJ2-6 | TRBV6-5 | ASSGQGSGANVLT
TRBJ2-3 | TRBV28 | ASRLQGSDTQY
TRBJ2-5 | TRBV18 | ASSPQVDETQY
TRBJ1-1 | TRBV7-9 | ASSLGGGALTEAF
TRBJ2-7 | TRBV29-1 | SVEEQGASFEQY
TRBJ2-3 | TRBV6-2/TRBV6-3 | ASSTIIADTQY
TRBJ1-1 | TRBV6-5 | ASTPPGLREAF
TRBJ2-3 | TRBV30 | AWSVNSGRADTQY
TRBJ2-1 | TRBV7-9 | ASSLGRGQF
TRBJ1-2 | TRBV15 | ATSRDTAGRGYT
TRBJ1-2 | TRBV12-3/TRBV12-4 | ASSLAGQGDYGYT
TRBJ1-2 | TRBV5-1 | ASSSGGSVNYGYT
TRBJ1-1 | TRBV9 | ASSVAANTEAF
TRBJ2-7 | TRBV9 | ASSADSLRDEQY
TRBJ2-7 | TRBV30 | AWSVALAGSYEQY
TRBJ2-7 | TRBV4-2 | ASSQDPFTGASYEQY
TRBJ1-1 | TRBV12-3/TRBV12-4 | ASRGTEAF
TRBJ2-6 | TRBV29-1 | SVFPREGSGANVLT
TRBJ2-2 | TRBV2 | ASRGQGDGELF
TRBJ2-1 | TRBV24-1 | ATSDLAGLAGVNEQF
TRBJ1-5 | TRBV30 | AWSVRTGENQPQH
TRBJ2-7 | TRBV2 | ASSGQIGLSEQY
TRBJ2-5 | TRBV20-1 | SAPGVQETQY
TRBJ1-2 | TRBV4-3 | ASSPVVWDYGYT
TRBJ2-3 | TRBV27 | ASSSSGGRVGDTQY
TRBJ1-2 | TRBV12-3/TRBV12-4 | ASSLGGNGYT
TRBJ2-7 | TRBV15 | ATSDIYYEQY
TRBJ1-1 | TRBV20-1 | SARVVGVSAF
TRBJ1-5 | TRBV20-1 | SARQDEYSNQPQH
TRBJ2-5 | TRBV30 | AWAPVETQY
TRBJ2-7 | TRBV9 | ASSVGPGQGSEQY